These 15 T cell receptor beta chains came from one sample sequenced in a study of CD8 T cells in ankylosing spondylitis. TCRdb ran MiXCR on the 5' RACE reads and lists one entry per CDR3 protein. The repertoire includes 200,000 to 250,000 distinct CDR3 sequences, about 10% of them detected once, and less than 7% sits in the top ten. Sequencing input: blood, either unsorted or a sorted T cell fraction (not recorded which). The receptor source for this set is a male donor with ankylosing spondylitis or in good health (not recorded which).

A few counts support this clonotype. The chain joins TRBV6-1 to TRBJ2-7; TRBD2 matches at 8 bases. This CDR3 contains 14 residues. The V and J ends lost 10 bases and 2 bases, in that order; junction bases with no gene match: 10. Germline-derived CDR1 and CDR2 are MNHNS and SASEGT. DNA for the CDR3: TGTGCCACCAGAGCGGGAGAAGGAGCCTACGAGCAGTACTTC. It yields the protein CATRAGEGAYEQYF.

The genes are TRBV5-8 and TRBJ2-1; D is possibly TRBD1 (6 bases). CDR1 is SGHTS, CDR2 YDEGEE, per germline. V was cut by 0 bases and J by 3 bases, with 16 bases left in between. The CDR3 extends over 17 amino acids. The CDR3 sequence: CASSLAVARGNYNEQFF. In DNA, the CDR3 is TGTGCCAGCAGCTTGGCAGTAGCTAGGGGGAACTACAATGAGCAGTTCTTC.

This clonotype was counted at least ten times. The chain couples TRBV5-1 to TRBJ2-3, with a possible D match to TRBD1 (6 bases). Trimming removed 4 bases at V and 2 bases at J, with 11 bases between. This CDR3 is 14 amino acids long. From germline, CDR1 is SGHRS and CDR2 YFSETQ. The CDR3 spells CASSKDSDTDTQYF. Written as DNA, the CDR3 is TGCGCCAGCAGCAAGGACAGTGACACAGATACGCAGTATTTT. Looking up the rest from reference TRBV5-1 and TRBJ2-3 gives the full variable domain: KAGVTQTPRYLIKTRGQQVTLSCSPISGHRSVSWYQQTPGQGLQFLFEYFSETQRNKGNFPGRFSGRQFSNSRSEMNVSTLELGDSALYLCASSKDSDTDTQYFGPGTRLTVL.

This clonotype occurred many times. The chain recombines TRBV5-1 with TRBJ2-1; D is perhaps TRBD2 (6 bases). The V end lost 0 bases, the J end lost 0 bases, and 7 bases lay between the germline ends. The CDR3 is 15 amino acids. Germline V CDR1 and CDR2: SGHRS, YFSETQ. CDR3 sequence: CASSLERASYNEQFF. CDR3 DNA sequence: TGCGCCAGCAGCTTGGAGCGGGCCTCCTACAATGAGCAGTTCTTC.

This clonotype was seen repeatedly, ten times or more. This chain uses TRBV20-1 with TRBJ2-7; the D gene could be TRBD1 or TRBD2 (5 bases each). The CDR3 runs to 13 residues. Germline-derived CDR1 and CDR2 are DFQATT and SNEGSKA (reference sequence). Trimming removed 6 bases at V and 0 bases at J, with 12 bases between. The CDR3 protein is CSANAGSSYEQYF. The CDR3 DNA follows: TGCAGTGCCAACGCAGGGAGCTCCTACGAGCAGTACTTC.

This clonotype was seen ten or more times. V is TRBV27 and J is TRBJ2-6; D could derive from TRBD1 or TRBD2 (5 bases each). V was shortened by 5 bases and J by 4 bases, with 18 bases between the two germline ends. This CDR3 has 17 residues. Per germline, CDR1 MNHEY and CDR2 SMNVEV (reference sequence). CDR3 DNA sequence: TGTGCCAGCAGTCTCGGTGGGGACCGGTGGGGGGCCAACGTCCTGACTTTC. It codes for CASSLGGDRWGANVLTF.

The table lists this clonotype with many counts. J is TRBJ2-5 and V is TRBV20-1; 9 nucleotides line up with TRBD1. Trimming cost V 3 bases and J 0 bases; bases outside gene matches: 2. The CDR3 spans 14 residues. CDR1 and CDR2 from the germline V gene are DFQATT and SNEGSKA (reference sequence). The DNA for the CDR3 is TGCAGTGCTAGTACAGGGGGCTACCAAGAGACCCAGTACTTC. This sequence encodes CSASTGGYQETQYF.

This clonotype was observed many times. V gene TRBV6-5 combines with J gene TRBJ1-2, with TRBD1 identical over 7 bases. Germline CDR1 is MNHEY and CDR2 is SVGAGI. J was trimmed by 6 bases and V by 2 bases; bases with no gene match: 12. The CDR3 has 16 residues. DNA for the CDR3: TGTGCCAGCAGTTACACGGGACAGATTGTCTCTGATGGCTACACCTTC. It encodes CASSYTGQIVSDGYTF.

This clonotype was counted many times. The chain joins TRBV12-3 or TRBV12-4 to TRBJ1-1, with 10 bases matching TRBD1. This CDR3 has 14 residues. After removal of 5 bases from V and 6 bases from J, the junction contained 6 bases not matched to a gene. This CDR3 reads CASSPTGGVAEAFF. CDR3 sequence (DNA): TGTGCCAGCAGTCCGACAGGGGGCGTCGCTGAAGCTTTCTTT.

This clonotype was counted ten times or more. The chain employs TRBV20-1 and TRBJ2-1, with 9 bases fitting TRBD2. The CDR3 is made up of 16 amino acids. The junction had 13 bases not matched to a gene; V was cut back by 5 bases and J by 5 bases. Germline V gives CDR1 DFQATT, CDR2 SNEGSKA (reference sequence). This CDR3 reads CSAPQARLAGHNEQFF. CDR3 DNA sequence: TGCAGTGCTCCTCAGGCCCGGCTAGCGGGACACAATGAGCAGTTCTTC.

This clonotype has more than one count but fewer than ten. This chain links TRBV5-1 with TRBJ1-2; TRBD1 aligns across 10 bases. With 4 bases clipped from V and 2 bases from J, the junction kept 2 bases outside the gene matches. The CDR3 loop spans 14 amino acids. Germline V gene data show CDR1 as SGHRS and CDR2 as YFSETQ. CDR3 DNA: TGCGCCAGCAGCCGGACAGGGGGAAACTATGGCTACACCTTC. Residues: CASSRTGGNYGYTF.

As for this clonotype: Since a much larger clone is just one base distant, this may be a read error. The chain carries TRBV2 and TRBJ2-1, with D unresolved. This CDR3 has 15 amino acids. CDR1 is SNHLY and CDR2 is FYNNEI in the germline V gene. CDR3 protein: CTSSDGTDFLNEQFF. CDR3 nucleotide sequence: TGTACCAGCAGTGATGGAACAGACTTCCTCAATGAGCAGTTCTTC.

This clonotype was counted at least ten times. This chain uses TRBV25-1 with TRBJ2-2; D might be TRBD1 (6 bases). V lost 5 bases and J 4 bases, leaving 14 bases between the germline ends. Germline V CDR1 and CDR2: MGHDK, SYGVNS. The CDR3 contains 15 residues. CDR3 sequence (DNA): TGTGCCAGCAGTTTCACAGGGAGCGGCACCGGGGAGCTGTTTTTT. Its translation: CASSFTGSGTGELFF.

This clonotype was seen at least ten times. J is TRBJ2-2 and V is TRBV20-1; D not certain. The germline CDR1 and CDR2 sequences are DFQATT and SNEGSKA (reference sequence). CDR3 length: 13 amino acids. The ends were cut back, 3 bases at V and 4 bases at J, with 9 bases in the middle. This CDR3 reads CSARGYFTGELFF. In DNA, the CDR3 is TGCAGTGCTAGGGGATACTTCACCGGGGAGCTGTTTTTT.

This clonotype was counted at least ten times. The chain carries TRBV9 and TRBJ2-1; unclear D gene. The CDR3 consists of 12 residues. Germline CDR1 is SGDLS and CDR2 is YYNGEE. V was shortened by 3 bases and J by 10 bases, with 11 bases between the two germline ends. The CDR3 loop is CASSANFGEQFF. The CDR3 DNA sequence: TGTGCCAGCAGCGCAAACTTCGGGGAGCAGTTCTTC.